This TCR beta chain comes out of a study of control samples from healthy donors and cancer patients. Clones were read by immunoSEQ multiplex PCR, and TCRdb kept only the in-frame ones, dropping some. The sample includes 95,000 to 100,000 clones, around 89% of them seen just once. Germline CDR1 is MDHEN and CDR2 is SYDVKM. CDR3 size: 15 residues. Remarks on this clone: A junction end diverges from the germline sequence, so it may reflect a read error.

The sample taken for sequencing was blood. The rearrangement links TRBV28 to TRBJ2-1; D possibly corresponds to TRBD1 (6 bases). The receptor was isolated from a young man in good health. CDR3 DNA sequence: TGTGCCAGCAGCCCTAAAATCACAGGGTACATTGAGCAGTTCTTC. It translates to CASSPKITGYIEQFF.